This is a list of T cell receptor beta chains from one sample in a study of T cell responses to AZD1222 COVID-19 vaccine. Profiling relied on immunoSEQ multiplex PCR, and the TCRdb table lists in-frame clones only, not all of them. The sample yields 150,000 to 200,000 clones, over 90% seen once. Sequencing used peripheral blood, obtained 28 days after the second AZD1222 dose. Receptor source: an adult who received the AZD1222 COVID-19 vaccine. The CDR3 runs from the conserved cysteine through the conserved F or W. D genes are given only for firm matches. Only some rows state a clone size, as once, few, many or a class for expanded clones.

V gene: TRBV7-2; D gene: .; J gene: TRBJ2-3; clone size: .; CDR3 protein: CASSLALWTDTQYF; CDR3 DNA: TGTGCCAGCAGCTTAGCGCTGTGGACAGATACGCAGTATTTT
V gene: TRBV30; D gene: TRBD2; J gene: TRBJ2-1; clone size: .; CDR3 protein: CAWRPRGLAGGEQFF; CDR3 DNA: TGTGCCTGGAGACCCAGGGGGCTAGCGGGAGGGGAGCAGTTCTTC
V gene: TRBV5-1; D gene: TRBD1; J gene: TRBJ1-1; clone size: .; CDR3 protein: CASSLDRGRNTEAFF; CDR3 DNA: TGCGCCAGCAGCTTAGACAGGGGTCGTAACACTGAAGCTTTCTTT
V gene: TRBV19; D gene: TRBD2; J gene: TRBJ2-7; clone size: .; CDR3 protein: CASSPLLAGGSVEQYF; CDR3 DNA: TGTGCCAGTAGTCCTCTACTAGCGGGAGGTTCGGTCGAGCAGTACTTC
V gene: TRBV6-5; D gene: TRBD1; J gene: TRBJ1-6; clone size: .; CDR3 protein: CASSYQGQGRSPLHF; CDR3 DNA: TGTGCCAGCAGTTACCAAGGACAGGGGAGGTCACCCCTCCACTTT
V gene: TRBV5-1; D gene: .; J gene: TRBJ2-7; clone size: .; CDR3 protein: CASSLWSNGEQYF; CDR3 DNA: TGCGCCAGCAGCTTGTGGAGCAATGGCGAGCAGTACTTC
V gene: TRBV9; D gene: .; J gene: TRBJ2-3; clone size: .; CDR3 protein: CASSPSAFRPDTQYF; CDR3 DNA: TGTGCCAGCAGCCCCTCAGCGTTTCGTCCAGATACGCAGTATTTT
V gene: TRBV5-1; D gene: TRBD1; J gene: TRBJ2-2; clone size: .; CDR3 protein: CASSVRQGDTGELFF; CDR3 DNA: TGCGCCAGCAGCGTACGACAGGGGGACACCGGGGAGCTGTTTTTT
V gene: TRBV7-3; D gene: .; J gene: TRBJ2-7; clone size: .; CDR3 protein: CASSPTGGGENEQYF; CDR3 DNA: TGTGCCAGCAGCCCCACCGGGGGCGGGGAAAACGAGCAGTACTTC
V gene: TRBV4-3; D gene: .; J gene: TRBJ1-2; clone size: .; CDR3 protein: CASSQEGFYGYTF; CDR3 DNA: TGCGCCAGCAGCCAAGAAGGGTTCTATGGCTACACCTTC
V gene: TRBV3-1/TRBV3-2; D gene: .; J gene: TRBJ1-4; clone size: .; CDR3 protein: CASSQGPGQNEKLFF; CDR3 DNA: TGTGCCAGCAGCCAAGGCCCCGGACAGAATGAAAAACTGTTTTTT
V gene: TRBV6-5; D gene: .; J gene: TRBJ1-5; clone size: .; CDR3 protein: CASSQNSFQPQHF; CDR3 DNA: TGTGCCAGCAGCCAAAACTCATTTCAGCCCCAGCATTTT
V gene: TRBV5-1; D gene: TRBD1; J gene: TRBJ2-5; clone size: .; CDR3 protein: CASSTGQGAAETQYF; CDR3 DNA: TGCGCCAGCAGCACTGGACAGGGGGCGGCAGAGACCCAGTACTTC
V gene: TRBV15; D gene: .; J gene: TRBJ1-2; clone size: few; CDR3 protein: CATSRGRGAGSAGYTF; CDR3 DNA: TGTGCCACCAGCAGAGGAAGGGGGGCAGGGTCGGCTGGCTACACCTTC
V gene: TRBV5-1; D gene: .; J gene: TRBJ2-7; clone size: .; CDR3 protein: CASKPGDLYEQYF; CDR3 DNA: TGCGCCAGCAAGCCAGGGGACCTCTACGAGCAGTACTTC
V gene: TRBV5-6; D gene: TRBD2; J gene: TRBJ2-5; clone size: .; CDR3 protein: CASSWGLAGELRTQYF; CDR3 DNA: TGTGCCAGCAGCTGGGGGCTAGCGGGAGAATTGCGGACCCAGTACTTC
V gene: TRBV5-5; D gene: .; J gene: TRBJ2-1; clone size: .; CDR3 protein: CASSTGTEQFF; CDR3 DNA: TGTGCCAGCAGCACCGGGACCGAGCAGTTCTTC
V gene: TRBV28; D gene: .; J gene: TRBJ1-1; clone size: .; CDR3 protein: CASTYKIEAFF; CDR3 DNA: TGTGCCAGCACCTATAAGATTGAAGCTTTCTTT
V gene: TRBV5-1; D gene: TRBD2; J gene: TRBJ2-5; clone size: .; CDR3 protein: CASSLGSSGGQETQYF; CDR3 DNA: TGCGCCAGCAGCTTGGGGTCTAGCGGGGGCCAAGAGACCCAGTACTTC
V gene: TRBV6-2/TRBV6-3; D gene: .; J gene: TRBJ1-4; clone size: .; CDR3 protein: CASSYQSNEKLFF; CDR3 DNA: TGTGCCAGCAGTTACCAATCTAATGAAAAACTGTTTTTT
V gene: TRBV7-2; D gene: TRBD1; J gene: TRBJ1-2; clone size: .; CDR3 protein: CASSQVTGQGGGYTF; CDR3 DNA: TGTGCCAGCAGCCAAGTCACGGGACAGGGAGGTGGCTACACCTTC
V gene: TRBV6-5; D gene: TRBD1; J gene: TRBJ2-6; clone size: .; CDR3 protein: CASINRGAGANVLTF; CDR3 DNA: TGTGCCAGCATCAACAGGGGAGCTGGGGCCAACGTCCTGACTTTC
V gene: TRBV12-1; D gene: .; J gene: TRBJ2-7; clone size: few; CDR3 protein: CASSYRTSGGYEQYF; CDR3 DNA: TGTGCCAGCAGCTACAGGACTAGCGGAGGGTACGAGCAGTACTTC
V gene: TRBV6-2/TRBV6-3; D gene: .; J gene: TRBJ1-1; clone size: .; CDR3 protein: CASSYSTGNTEAFF; CDR3 DNA: TGTGCCAGCAGTTACTCGACAGGAAACACTGAAGCTTTCTTT
V gene: TRBV6-5; D gene: .; J gene: TRBJ1-3; clone size: .; CDR3 protein: CASSYSLRTSGNTIYF; CDR3 DNA: TGTGCCAGCAGTTACTCTCTCCGGACCTCTGGAAACACCATATATTTT
V gene: TRBV28; D gene: TRBD2; J gene: TRBJ2-3; clone size: .; CDR3 protein: CASSLRKRTSWADTQYF; CDR3 DNA: TGTGCCAGCAGTTTGCGAAAGAGGACTAGCTGGGCAGATACGCAGTATTTT
V gene: TRBV4-1; D gene: TRBD2; J gene: TRBJ2-1; clone size: .; CDR3 protein: CASSHGGRGEQFF; CDR3 DNA: TGCGCCAGCAGCCATGGCGGGAGAGGTGAGCAGTTCTTC
V gene: TRBV28; D gene: .; J gene: TRBJ2-7; clone size: .; CDR3 protein: CASRSFWYEQYF; CDR3 DNA: TGTGCCAGCCGTTCCTTTTGGTACGAGCAGTACTTC
V gene: TRBV6-5; D gene: .; J gene: TRBJ2-7; clone size: .; CDR3 protein: CASTPSGRDEQYF; CDR3 DNA: TGTGCCAGCACCCCCTCGGGGAGAGACGAGCAGTACTTC
V gene: TRBV19; D gene: TRBD1; J gene: TRBJ2-3; clone size: .; CDR3 protein: CASSIVGDSPTDTQYF; CDR3 DNA: TGTGCCAGTAGTATAGTAGGGGACAGCCCCACAGATACGCAGTATTTT
V gene: TRBV5-1; D gene: TRBD1; J gene: TRBJ2-7; clone size: .; CDR3 protein: CASSPGDRGYEQYF; CDR3 DNA: TGCGCCAGCAGCCCCGGAGACAGGGGATACGAGCAGTACTTC
V gene: TRBV19; D gene: .; J gene: TRBJ2-6; clone size: .; CDR3 protein: CASSIYVAGVSSGANVLTF; CDR3 DNA: TGTGCCAGTAGTATCTATGTGGCAGGGGTTTCCTCTGGGGCCAACGTCCTGACTTTC
V gene: TRBV5-5; D gene: .; J gene: TRBJ2-3; clone size: .; CDR3 protein: CASSRTASSTDTQYF; CDR3 DNA: TGTGCCAGCAGCCGGACGGCGTCTAGCACAGATACGCAGTATTTT
V gene: TRBV27; D gene: .; J gene: TRBJ1-4; clone size: once; CDR3 protein: CASSLLPGPTTNEKLFF; CDR3 DNA: TGTGCCAGCAGTTTATTGCCCGGGCCCACAACTAATGAAAAACTGTTTTTT
V gene: TRBV19; D gene: .; J gene: TRBJ1-5; clone size: few; CDR3 protein: CASISNQPQHF; CDR3 DNA: TGTGCCAGTATATCCAATCAGCCCCAGCATTTT
V gene: TRBV19; D gene: .; J gene: TRBJ1-5; clone size: few; CDR3 protein: CASSPRIWPGLSNQPQHF; CDR3 DNA: TGTGCCAGTAGTCCCCGTATTTGGCCGGGCCTTAGCAATCAGCCCCAGCATTTT
V gene: TRBV12-3/TRBV12-4; D gene: .; J gene: TRBJ1-1; clone size: .; CDR3 protein: CASTPGGSRGAFF; CDR3 DNA: TGTGCCAGCACCCCTGGTGGTAGTAGAGGAGCTTTCTTT
V gene: TRBV6-5; D gene: TRBD2; J gene: TRBJ2-7; clone size: .; CDR3 protein: CASRAGGRYEQYF; CDR3 DNA: TGTGCCAGCAGAGCGGGGGGAAGATACGAGCAGTACTTC
V gene: TRBV5-1; D gene: TRBD1; J gene: TRBJ2-5; clone size: .; CDR3 protein: CASSSQGATQGTQYF; CDR3 DNA: TGCGCCAGCAGCTCGCAGGGGGCCACTCAGGGGACCCAGTACTTC
V gene: TRBV3-1/TRBV3-2; D gene: TRBD2; J gene: TRBJ2-7; clone size: .; CDR3 protein: CASSPRIAGDLYEQYF; CDR3 DNA: TGTGCCAGCAGCCCCAGGATAGCGGGAGATCTCTACGAGCAGTACTTC
V gene: TRBV10-3; D gene: .; J gene: TRBJ2-1; clone size: .; CDR3 protein: CAISALGAYNEQFF; CDR3 DNA: TGTGCCATCAGTGCGCTAGGGGCATACAATGAGCAGTTCTTC
V gene: TRBV7-2; D gene: TRBD2; J gene: TRBJ2-1; clone size: .; CDR3 protein: CASSPGGYNEQFF; CDR3 DNA: TGTGCCAGCAGCCCCGGGGGGTACAATGAGCAGTTCTTC
V gene: TRBV6-5; D gene: .; J gene: TRBJ1-6; clone size: .; CDR3 protein: CASSYSNPGFGSPLHF; CDR3 DNA: TGTGCCAGCAGTTACTCGAACCCAGGGTTCGGCTCACCCCTCCACTTT
V gene: TRBV30; D gene: .; J gene: TRBJ2-7; clone size: .; CDR3 protein: CAWSLSYEQYF; CDR3 DNA: TGTGCCTGGAGTCTTTCCTACGAGCAGTACTTC
V gene: TRBV6-1; D gene: .; J gene: TRBJ1-2; clone size: .; CDR3 protein: CASRQGNYGYTF; CDR3 DNA: TGTGCCAGCCGGCAGGGGAACTATGGCTACACCTTC
V gene: TRBV30; D gene: .; J gene: TRBJ1-5; clone size: .; CDR3 protein: CAWAGHNQPQHF; CDR3 DNA: TGTGCCTGGGCGGGGCACAATCAGCCCCAGCATTTT
V gene: TRBV21-1; D gene: .; J gene: TRBJ2-7; clone size: .; CDR3 protein: CASSRRGPYEQYF; CDR3 DNA: TGTGCCAGCAGCAGGAGGGGGCCCTACGAGCAGTACTTC
V gene: TRBV7-9; D gene: .; J gene: TRBJ2-1; clone size: .; CDR3 protein: CASRRNNEQFF; CDR3 DNA: TGTGCCAGCAGGCGAAACAATGAGCAGTTCTTC
V gene: TRBV19; D gene: TRBD2; J gene: TRBJ2-4; clone size: .; CDR3 protein: CASTPPPGGLDGNIQYF; CDR3 DNA: TGTGCCAGTACCCCACCACCGGGGGGGCTGGATGGAAACATTCAGTACTTC
V gene: TRBV5-6; D gene: .; J gene: TRBJ1-2; clone size: .; CDR3 protein: CASSLGEQQFNYGYTF; CDR3 DNA: TGTGCCAGCAGCTTGGGCGAGCAACAGTTCAACTATGGCTACACCTTC
V gene: TRBV6-5; D gene: .; J gene: TRBJ2-2; clone size: .; CDR3 protein: CASSYSGARELFF; CDR3 DNA: TGTGCCAGCAGTTACTCAGGGGCCCGGGAGCTGTTTTTT
V gene: TRBV5-6; D gene: .; J gene: TRBJ1-1; clone size: .; CDR3 protein: CASTPWAENTEAFF; CDR3 DNA: TGTGCCAGCACCCCCTGGGCAGAAAACACTGAAGCTTTCTTT
V gene: TRBV2; D gene: TRBD2; J gene: TRBJ2-3; clone size: .; CDR3 protein: CASSVGTSGRVSDTQYF; CDR3 DNA: TGTGCCAGCAGTGTCGGGACTAGCGGGAGAGTTTCAGATACGCAGTATTTT
V gene: TRBV30; D gene: .; J gene: TRBJ1-5; clone size: .; CDR3 protein: CAHASGGNQPQHF; CDR3 DNA: TGTGCCCATGCGTCCGGGGGCAATCAGCCCCAGCATTTT
V gene: TRBV5-1; D gene: TRBD2; J gene: TRBJ2-7; clone size: .; CDR3 protein: CASSDRLAGSYEQYF; CDR3 DNA: TGCGCCAGCAGCGACCGACTAGCGGGTTCCTACGAGCAGTACTTC
V gene: TRBV10-3; D gene: TRBD1; J gene: TRBJ2-3; clone size: .; CDR3 protein: CAISEPKGTGTGYTDTQYF; CDR3 DNA: TGTGCCATCAGTGAGCCCAAAGGAACCGGGACAGGCTACACAGATACGCAGTATTTT
V gene: TRBV6-5; D gene: .; J gene: TRBJ1-1; clone size: .; CDR3 protein: CASSRLRSGGTEAFF; CDR3 DNA: TGTGCCAGCAGTCGCCTTCGGAGTGGAGGGACTGAAGCTTTCTTT
V gene: TRBV2; D gene: TRBD1; J gene: TRBJ2-7; clone size: .; CDR3 protein: CASRDLGQGAGEQYF; CDR3 DNA: TGTGCCAGCAGGGACTTGGGACAGGGGGCAGGCGAGCAGTACTTC